These T cell receptor beta chains were read from a single sample in a study of cytomegalovirus exposure and HLA in healthy donors. The method was immunoSEQ multiplex PCR; TCRdb's version includes in-frame clones alone and lacks a portion of them. The data hold fewer than 100,000 clones, with approximately 95% observed a single time. Material: PBMCs. The receptors come from a woman aged 18-30 years in good health and CMV-seropositive. Each CDR3 is given with its conserved first and last residue. The D gene is left open where the match is weak. Expanded clones get a size class; other rows say once, few or many, or leave the size out.

V: TRBV4-1; size: -; J: TRBJ2-7; D: TRBD1; CDR3: CASSQVRGLGEQYF; DNA: TGCGCCAGCAGCCAAGTCAGGGGGTTAGGCGAGCAGTACTTC
V: TRBV7-2; size: -; J: TRBJ2-7; D: TRBD1; CDR3: CASSRQGAVYEQYF; DNA: TGTGCCAGCAGCCGCCAGGGGGCAGTTTACGAGCAGTACTTC
V: TRBV30; size: -; J: TRBJ2-7; D: -; CDR3: CAWSVEARYEQYF; DNA: TGTGCCTGGAGTGTGGAGGCCCGCTACGAGCAGTACTTC
V: TRBV27; size: -; J: TRBJ2-1; D: -; CDR3: CASSFGRASNEQFF; DNA: TGTGCCAGCAGTTTCGGGCGGGCGTCCAATGAGCAGTTCTTC
V: TRBV6-1; size: -; J: TRBJ2-3; D: TRBD2; CDR3: CASSVLAGQEDTQYF; DNA: TGTGCCAGCAGTGTACTAGCGGGACAAGAAGATACGCAGTATTTT
V: TRBV6-1; size: -; J: TRBJ2-3; D: -; CDR3: CASSEVEGTDTQYF; DNA: TGTGCCAGCAGTGAGGTAGAGGGCACAGATACGCAGTATTTT
V: TRBV29-1; size: -; J: TRBJ1-2; D: -; CDR3: CSVENRLYGYTF; DNA: TGCAGCGTTGAGAACAGGCTTTATGGCTACACCTTC
V: TRBV15; size: -; J: TRBJ1-6; D: -; CDR3: CATSRDPTGPSSYNSPLHF; DNA: TGTGCCACCAGCAGAGATCCTACAGGTCCTAGCTCCTATAATTCACCCCTCCACTTT
V: TRBV27; size: -; J: TRBJ2-2; D: TRBD1; CDR3: CASSLPPGTGYRELFF; DNA: TGTGCCAGCAGTTTACCACCAGGGACAGGGTACCGGGAGCTGTTTTTT
V: TRBV5-5; size: -; J: TRBJ1-2; D: TRBD1; CDR3: CASSPTRTGFGYTF; DNA: TGTGCCAGCAGCCCAACCAGGACAGGGTTTGGCTACACCTTC
V: TRBV4-3; size: -; J: TRBJ2-1; D: -; CDR3: CASSYGGIGNEQFF; DNA: TGCGCCAGCAGCTATGGCGGGATCGGCAATGAGCAGTTCTTC
V: TRBV29-1; size: -; J: TRBJ2-2; D: TRBD1; CDR3: CSVTGQGVSTGELFF; DNA: TGCAGCGTAACCGGACAGGGAGTAAGCACCGGGGAGCTGTTTTTT
V: TRBV28; size: -; J: TRBJ2-6; D: -; CDR3: CATTVGSGANVLTF; DNA: TGTGCCACTACAGTTGGCTCTGGGGCCAACGTCCTGACTTTC
V: TRBV28; size: -; J: TRBJ1-5; D: TRBD1; CDR3: CASSQNPGTGGYNQPQHF; DNA: TGTGCCAGCAGTCAAAATCCCGGGACAGGGGGCTATAATCAGCCCCAGCATTTT
V: TRBV11-3; size: -; J: TRBJ2-7; D: -; CDR3: CASRVGSYEQYF; DNA: TGTGCCAGCAGAGTGGGCAGCTACGAGCAGTACTTC
V: TRBV5-4; size: once; J: TRBJ2-5; D: TRBD2; CDR3: CASSLPSGGASQYF; DNA: TGTGCCAGCAGCTTGCCTAGCGGGGGGGCGTCCCAGTACTTC
V: TRBV7-6; size: -; J: TRBJ2-5; D: TRBD2; CDR3: CASSRRGGKETQYF; DNA: TGTGCCAGCAGCCGTCGGGGGGGAAAGGAGACCCAGTACTTC
V: TRBV7-2; size: once; J: TRBJ2-1; D: -; CDR3: CASRADSTLYNEQFF; DNA: TGTGCCAGCAGGGCAGACAGCACTCTTTACAATGAGCAGTTCTTC
V: TRBV7-2; size: -; J: TRBJ1-2; D: -; CDR3: CASNPSPANYGYTF; DNA: TGTGCCAGCAACCCTAGCCCAGCTAACTATGGCTACACCTTC
V: TRBV21-1; size: -; J: TRBJ1-6; D: -; CDR3: CASSKAKGRTSPLHF; DNA: TGTGCCAGCAGCAAAGCTAAGGGGCGGACTTCACCCCTCCACTTT
V: TRBV29-1; size: -; J: TRBJ2-7; D: -; CDR3: CSVEDLATYEQYF; DNA: TGCAGCGTTGAAGACTTAGCAACCTACGAGCAGTACTTC
V: TRBV5-8; size: medium-sized; J: TRBJ1-6; D: -; CDR3: CASSLVASPLHF; DNA: TGTGCCAGCAGCTTGGTAGCTTCACCCCTCCACTTT
V: TRBV6-6; size: -; J: TRBJ2-3; D: -; CDR3: CASSPRRYF; DNA: TGTGCCAGCAGTCCCCGGAGGTATTTT
V: TRBV10-3; size: -; J: TRBJ2-7; D: TRBD2; CDR3: CAISHTGGEDTYEQYF; DNA: TGTGCCATCAGTCACACGGGGGGGGAAGACACCTACGAGCAGTACTTC
V: TRBV29-1; size: once; J: TRBJ1-2; D: -; CDR3: CSVDQAYGYTF; DNA: TGCAGCGTTGATCAGGCTTATGGCTACACCTTC
V: TRBV7-2; size: -; J: TRBJ1-1; D: -; CDR3: CASSFSDGNTEAFF; DNA: TGTGCCAGCAGCTTCAGCGACGGGAACACTGAAGCTTTCTTT
V: TRBV19; size: -; J: TRBJ2-2; D: -; CDR3: CASSPRANTGELFF; DNA: TGTGCCAGTAGTCCCAGGGCGAACACCGGGGAGCTGTTTTTT
V: TRBV5-1; size: -; J: TRBJ2-2; D: -; CDR3: CASTPVGGRPPGELFF; DNA: TGCGCCAGCACCCCTGTCGGGGGGCGTCCTCCCGGGGAGCTGTTTTTT
V: TRBV5-6; size: few; J: TRBJ2-2; D: TRBD2; CDR3: CASSVGGITGELFF; DNA: TGTGCCAGCAGCGTGGGAGGGATCACCGGGGAGCTGTTTTTT
V: TRBV27; size: -; J: TRBJ1-1; D: -; CDR3: CASSLLGGMNTEAFF; DNA: TGTGCCAGCAGTTTATTGGGCGGGATGAACACTGAAGCTTTCTTT
V: TRBV7-6; size: -; J: TRBJ1-6; D: TRBD1; CDR3: CASSWARDRSSYNSPLHF; DNA: TGTGCCAGCAGCTGGGCACGGGACAGGAGCTCCTATAATTCACCCCTCCACTTT
V: TRBV7-8; size: -; J: TRBJ2-2; D: -; CDR3: CASSRETGELFF; DNA: TGTGCCAGCAGCAGGGAGACCGGGGAGCTGTTTTTT
V: TRBV5-1; size: -; J: TRBJ2-3; D: TRBD2; CDR3: CASASSGGRDTQYF; DNA: TGCGCCAGCGCTTCTAGCGGGGGAAGAGATACGCAGTATTTT
V: TRBV5-1; size: -; J: TRBJ2-1; D: TRBD2; CDR3: CASSLSRENEQFF; DNA: TGCGCCAGCAGCTTGTCGCGGGAGAATGAGCAGTTCTTC
V: TRBV27; size: -; J: TRBJ2-5; D: TRBD1; CDR3: CASSKFPGQAQETQYF; DNA: TGTGCCAGCAGTAAATTCCCGGGACAGGCACAAGAGACCCAGTACTTC
V: TRBV7-3; size: -; J: TRBJ2-3; D: -; CDR3: CASSLTGAYTDTQYF; DNA: TGTGCCAGCAGCTTAACGGGAGCCTACACAGATACGCAGTATTTT
V: TRBV28; size: -; J: TRBJ2-7; D: -; CDR3: CASRAYSYEQYF; DNA: TGTGCCAGCAGGGCTTACTCCTACGAGCAGTACTTC
V: TRBV4-1; size: -; J: TRBJ2-7; D: TRBD1; CDR3: CASSQGQLNYEQYF; DNA: TGCGCCAGCAGCCAGGGACAGTTAAACTACGAGCAGTACTTC
V: TRBV27; size: -; J: TRBJ2-7; D: TRBD2; CDR3: CASSFHGTSGSYEQYF; DNA: TGTGCCAGCAGTTTCCACGGGACTAGCGGGTCCTACGAGCAGTACTTC
V: TRBV5-1; size: once; J: TRBJ2-3; D: -; CDR3: CASSLEQNTDTQYF; DNA: TGCGCCAGCAGCTTGGAACAGAACACAGATACGCAGTATTTT
V: TRBV18; size: -; J: TRBJ2-5; D: TRBD2; CDR3: CASSPPGLAEETQYF; DNA: TGTGCCAGCTCACCACCTGGACTAGCGGAAGAGACCCAGTACTTC
V: TRBV6-4; size: -; J: TRBJ2-3; D: TRBD2; CDR3: CASSEELAGGPYTQYF; DNA: TGTGCCAGCAGTGAGGAGCTAGCGGGAGGGCCATATACGCAGTATTTT
V: TRBV7-3; size: few; J: TRBJ2-3; D: -; CDR3: CASSPTGGPTDTQYF; DNA: TGTGCCAGCAGCCCCACCGGCGGCCCCACAGATACGCAGTATTTT
V: TRBV4-3; size: -; J: TRBJ2-3; D: TRBD2; CDR3: CASSQDALAGGTSDTQYF; DNA: TGCGCCAGCAGCCAAGATGCGCTAGCGGGGGGTACGTCAGATACGCAGTATTTT
V: TRBV12-5; size: -; J: TRBJ2-3; D: -; CDR3: CASGSNTDTQYF; DNA: TGTGCTAGTGGTTCAAATACAGATACGCAGTATTTT
V: TRBV9; size: -; J: TRBJ2-7; D: TRBD2; CDR3: CASSSHSGGPAYEQYF; DNA: TGTGCCAGCAGCTCCCATAGCGGGGGTCCCGCCTACGAGCAGTACTTC
V: TRBV7-3; size: once; J: TRBJ2-2; D: -; CDR3: CASSPPGIGANTGELFF; DNA: TGTGCCAGCAGCCCCCCGGGGATAGGAGCGAACACCGGGGAGCTGTTTTTT
V: TRBV11-2; size: -; J: TRBJ2-3; D: TRBD2; CDR3: CASSTRGVGTDTQYF; DNA: TGTGCCAGCAGCACGCGGGGGGTTGGCACAGATACGCAGTATTTT
V: TRBV29-1; size: once; J: TRBJ2-7; D: -; CDR3: CSVALAGPGHEQYF; DNA: TGCAGCGTTGCGTTGGCTGGGCCCGGCCACGAGCAGTACTTC
V: TRBV7-3; size: once; J: TRBJ1-1; D: -; CDR3: CASSSQGGTEAFF; DNA: TGTGCCAGCAGCTCACAAGGAGGGACTGAAGCTTTCTTT
V: TRBV27; size: -; J: TRBJ1-5; D: -; CDR3: CASSSLWDTNQPQHF; DNA: TGTGCCAGCAGCTCCCTCTGGGACACCAATCAGCCCCAGCATTTT